These 32 T cell receptor beta chains originate from one sample sequenced in a study of patients and donors after allogeneic stem cell transplantation. TCRdb re-derived calls from the RT-PCR reads in MiXCR, one entry per CDR3 protein. This table has fewer than 500,000 distinct CDR3 sequences, 15% to 20% appearing once. Sequenced input: blood, either unsorted or a sorted T cell fraction (not recorded which). These receptors came from a human donor who was either an allogeneic HSCT recipient or a stem cell or donor lymphocyte infusion donor (not recorded which). It is not recorded whose cells these are; they may come from a transplant donor.

The chain combines TRBV28 with TRBJ2-1; the D gene is possibly TRBD2 (5 bases). This CDR3 has 15 residues. Germline loops: CDR1 MDHEN, CDR2 SYDVKM. V lost 6 bases and J lost 0, with 12 bases in between. CDR3 nucleotides: TGTGCCAGCAGCTCCGGAGGCCCCTCCTACAATGAGCAGTTCTTC. Translation gives CASSSGGPSYNEQFF.

This clonotype was recorded a few times. The V call is TRBV7-9, the J call TRBJ2-3; 9 bases are shared with TRBD2. The CDR3 sequence is 17 residues long. V lost 1 base to trimming and J lost 0 bases; unmatched junction nucleotides: 5. Germline values: CDR1 SEHNR, CDR2 FQNEAQ (reference sequence). The CDR3 here is CASSLGVAGGSTDTQYF. In DNA form, the CDR3 reads TGTGCCAGCAGCTTAGGAGTTGCGGGGGGGAGCACAGATACGCAGTATTTT. The whole variable domain, filled in from reference TRBV7-9 and TRBJ2-3, reads DTGVSQNPRHKITKRGQNVTFRCDPISEHNRLYWYRQTLGQGPEFLTYFQNEAQLEKSRLLSDRFSAERPKGSFSTLEIQRTEQGDSAMYLCASSLGVAGGSTDTQYFGPGTRLTVL.

This clonotype has just a few counts. The J gene is TRBJ1-5, the V gene TRBV19, with D tentatively TRBD1 (6 bases). Germline CDR1 LNHDA, CDR2 SQIVND (reference sequence). The CDR3 contains 14 residues. The ends were cut back, 2 bases at V and 7 bases at J, with 12 bases in the middle. The CDR3: CASSILGAEQPQHF. The DNA for the CDR3 is TGTGCCAGTAGTATATTGGGGGCTGAGCAGCCCCAGCATTTT.

This clonotype was counted between two and nine times. The gene calls are TRBV20-1 and TRBJ1-1, with D maybe TRBD1 (6 bases). The V gene lost 6 bases and the J gene lost 1 base, with 9 bases spanning the gap. This CDR3 region has 12 residues. CDR1 and CDR2 from the germline V gene are DFQATT and SNEGSKA (reference sequence). CDR3: CSADRRNTEAFF. DNA of the CDR3: TGCAGTGCAGACAGGAGGAACACTGAAGCTTTCTTT.

V and J are TRBV11-3 and TRBJ2-3, with TRBD2 matching over 15 bases. The CDR3 length is 14 residues. Germline V gene data show CDR1 as SGHNT and CDR2 as YENEEA. V lost 5 bases, J lost 13 bases, and 7 bases stayed unmatched. The CDR3, as DNA: TGTGCCAGCAGCACAAGGACTAGCGGGAGGGCCGAGTATTTT. Translation gives CASSTRTSGRAEYF.

This clonotype was recorded a few times. The genes are TRBV7-9 and TRBJ1-2, with D unresolved. Per the germline V gene, CDR1 is SEHNR and CDR2 is FQNEAQ (reference sequence). The V end lost 0 bases, the J end lost 5 bases, and 7 bases lay between the germline ends. The CDR3 runs 13 residues. The CDR3 DNA sequence: TGTGCCAGCAGCTTAGCCAGGCGGTATGGCTACACCTTC. Translated: CASSLARRYGYTF.

This clonotype has only a few counts. The J gene is TRBJ1-1, the V gene TRBV7-3; 7 nucleotides match TRBD1. CDR3 length equals 14 residues. V shed 5 bases and J 4 bases; nucleotides not matched to a gene: 7. Germline V gives CDR1 SGHTA, CDR2 FQGTGA. The CDR3 sequence is CASSASGQITEAFF. DNA for the CDR3: TGTGCCAGCAGCGCTTCGGGACAGATCACTGAAGCTTTCTTT. The variable domain in full, completed from reference TRBV7-3 and TRBJ1-1, reads GAGVSQTPSNKVTEKGKYVELRCDPISGHTALYWYRQSLGQGPEFLIYFQGTGAADDSGLPNDRFFAVRPEGSVSTLKIQRTERGDSAVYLCASSASGQITEAFFGQGTRLTVV.

The V gene is TRBV11-1, the J gene TRBJ1-2; a possible D gene is TRBD1 (6 bases). This CDR3 spans 18 amino acids. Germline CDR1 and CDR2: SGHAT and FQDESV (reference sequence). Trimming stripped 1 base from V and 0 bases from J, with 18 bases between. Here the CDR3 reads CASSLGYRATSSNYGYTF. The CDR3 DNA follows: TGTGCCAGCAGCTTAGGGTACAGGGCGACCTCCTCTAACTATGGCTACACCTTC.

The chain recombines TRBV12-3 or TRBV12-4 with TRBJ2-4, with 12 bases fitting TRBD2. This CDR3 spans 17 amino acids. J gave up 0 bases and V 3 bases, and 3 bases lay outside the gene matches. The CDR3 loop is CASSLTSGGLAKNIQYF. For the CDR3, the DNA is TGTGCCAGCAGTTTGACTAGCGGGGGCCTAGCCAAAAACATTCAGTACTTC.

In its sample, this clonotype was seen a few times. CDR3: CASSPTPKQRKLFF. The CDR3 region has the DNA TGTGCCAGCAGCCCAACACCCAAACAGCGAAAACTGTTTTTT. The chain carries TRBV4-2 and TRBJ1-4; D not resolved. The CDR3 loop spans 14 amino acids. The V end was cut by 4 bases, the J end by 10 bases, with 16 bases between. Germline-derived CDR1 and CDR2 are LGHNA and YNFKEQ.

This clonotype was seen a handful of times. The chain carries TRBV20-1 and TRBJ2-1, with 10 bases aligning to TRBD2. The CDR3 extends over 15 amino acids. Germline V gene data show CDR1 as DFQATT and CDR2 as SNEGSKA (reference sequence). V lost 6 bases, J lost 4 bases, and 9 bases stayed unmatched. For the CDR3, the DNA is TGCAGTGCGTCCGTGACTAGCGGGTCTTACAATGAGCAGTTCTTC. This codes for CSASVTSGSYNEQFF.

The J gene is TRBJ2-4, the V gene TRBV4-2; no clear D gene. Trimming took off 1 base at V and 9 bases at J, with 13 bases between the two ends. The CDR3 is 14 amino acids. Germline V lookup: CDR1 LGHNA, CDR2 YNFKEQ. The CDR3: CASSQVDLKGIQYF. The CDR3 DNA follows: TGTGCCAGCAGCCAAGTTGACCTTAAGGGCATTCAGTACTTC.

J is TRBJ1-1 and V is TRBV6-2 or TRBV6-3; 8 bases fit TRBD1. J was trimmed by 1 base and V by 6 bases; bases with no gene match: 4. The CDR3 has 14 amino acids. In germline, CDR1 is MNHEY, CDR2 SVGEGT. This CDR3 is CASRWTGQNTEAFF. In DNA, the CDR3 is TGTGCCAGCAGATGGACAGGGCAGAACACTGAAGCTTTCTTT.

This clonotype was counted only a few times. The chain combines TRBV6-2 or TRBV6-3 with TRBJ2-6, with D possibly called TRBD1 or TRBD2 (5 bases each). The V gene's germline CDR1 is MNHEY and CDR2 SVGEGT. There are 20 residues in the CDR3. V was cut by 7 bases and J by 0 bases, with 25 bases left in between. The DNA for the CDR3 is TGTGCCAGCAACACTCTGGAGAGGGGATTGGCTCTCTCTGGGGCCAACGTCCTGACTTTC. It yields the protein CASNTLERGLALSGANVLTF.

Concerning this clonotype: A much larger clone lies a single base off, so this may be a read error. V is TRBV6-2 or TRBV6-3 and J is TRBJ2-7; D may be TRBD1 (5 bases). V was cut by 7 bases and J by 1 base, with 17 bases left in between. CDR1 is MNHEY, CDR2 SVGEGT, per germline. This CDR3 has 15 residues. The CDR3 nucleotides are TGTGCCAGCAACGAGATAGGAAAGGGGTCCTACGAGCAGTACTTC. Amino acids: CASNEIGKGSYEQYF.

The chain joins TRBV5-1 to TRBJ2-5, with TRBD1 matching 8 bases. V was pared by 3 bases and J by 5 bases, with 9 bases of the junction left unmatched. Germline CDR1 and CDR2: SGHRS and YFSETQ. The CDR3 has 15 residues. The chain's CDR3 is CASSWTGFAMETQYF. The DNA of the CDR3 is TGCGCCAGCAGCTGGACAGGGTTCGCGATGGAGACCCAGTACTTC.

This clonotype was found many times. J is TRBJ2-5 and V is TRBV12-3 or TRBV12-4; 7 positions agree with TRBD2. The CDR3 contains 14 residues. The trim removed 3 bases at V and 1 base at J, leaving 2 bases unmatched. The CDR3 protein is CASSFGTTQETQYF. The CDR3 bases are TGTGCCAGCAGTTTTGGGACTACCCAAGAGACCCAGTACTTC.

This clonotype has just a few counts. The chain couples TRBV24-1 to TRBJ2-1, with D perhaps TRBD1 or TRBD2 (5 bases each). Germline loops: CDR1 KGHDR, CDR2 SFDVKD. V dropped 0 bases and J dropped 6 bases, with 11 bases sitting between them. The CDR3 sequence is 15 residues long. For the CDR3, the DNA is TGTGCCACCAGTGATTTGGGGGGAGCGATCAATGAGCAGTTCTTC. Its translation is CATSDLGGAINEQFF.

The J gene is TRBJ2-5, the V gene TRBV20-1; 13 nucleotides line up with TRBD2. CDR3 length equals 15 residues. Germline CDR1 and CDR2: DFQATT and SNEGSKA (reference sequence). V shed 6 bases, J shed 1 base, and the junction held 5 bases outside the gene matches. This chain's CDR3 is CSAQGLAGPQETQYF. The CDR3 DNA follows: TGCAGTGCCCAGGGACTAGCGGGGCCCCAAGAGACCCAGTACTTC.

This clonotype was seen ten or more times. The V call is TRBV7-6, the J call TRBJ2-1; 12 bases fit TRBD2. J was trimmed by 9 bases and V by 6 bases; bases with no gene match: 15. The CDR3 is made up of 17 amino acids. Germline V gene sequence: CDR1 SGHVS, CDR2 FNYEAQ. The DNA for the CDR3 is TGTGCCAGCAGACCTAGGGGGAGGACTAGCGGGATGGCTGAGCAGTTCTTC. It encodes CASRPRGRTSGMAEQFF.

This sequence joins TRBV7-9 and TRBJ2-5; TRBD1 is a possible D gene (5 bases). Trimming removed 6 bases from V and 2 bases from J, with 13 bases in between. Looked up from germline, CDR1 is SEHNR and CDR2 is FQNEAQ (reference sequence). The CDR3 spans 14 residues. The CDR3 protein is CASRKKGLQETQYF. The DNA for the CDR3 is TGTGCCAGCAGAAAAAAGGGGCTGCAAGAGACCCAGTACTTC.

A few counts support this clonotype. This rearrangement joins TRBV2 to TRBJ2-3, with a weak D call TRBD2 (5 bases). Looked up from germline, CDR1 is SNHLY and CDR2 is FYNNEI. CDR3 length: 15 amino acids. V lost 2 bases to trimming and J lost 0 bases, with 9 bases between them. The CDR3: CASSERRPSTDTQYF. CDR3 coding DNA: TGTGCCAGCAGTGAAAGGAGGCCCAGCACAGATACGCAGTATTTT. Full variable domain (missing parts from reference TRBV2 and TRBJ2-3): EPEVTQTPSHQVTQMGQEVILRCVPISNHLYFYWYRQILGQKVEFLVSFYNNEISEKSEIFDDQFSVERPDGSNFTLKIRSTKLEDSAMYFCASSERRPSTDTQYFGPGTRLTVL.

The chain joins TRBV11-2 to TRBJ2-1, with D unresolved. V dropped 5 bases and J dropped 7 bases, with 15 bases sitting between them. This CDR3 contains 14 residues. The V gene's germline CDR1 is SGHAT and CDR2 FQNNGV. Here the CDR3 reads CASSPMKGENEQFF. The CDR3 DNA follows: TGTGCCAGCAGCCCCATGAAGGGCGAGAATGAGCAGTTCTTC.

This clonotype has more than one count but fewer than ten. This chain connects TRBV7-9 to TRBJ1-2; a weak D match, TRBD1 (5 bases). Between the trimmed V and J ends, which lost 7 bases and 2 bases, there was a span of 23 bases. From germline, CDR1 is SEHNR and CDR2 FQNEAQ (reference sequence). The length of the CDR3 is 17 residues. The CDR3 sequence: CASTESGSTARNYGYTF. The CDR3 DNA follows: TGTGCCAGCACTGAATCGGGTTCGACAGCTCGGAACTATGGCTACACCTTC.

This clonotype was seen repeatedly, ten times or more. The chain employs TRBV5-1 and TRBJ2-1; either TRBD1 or TRBD2 may supply D (6 bases each). The germline V gene encodes CDR1 SGHRS and CDR2 YFSETQ. Trimming removed 1 base at V and 6 bases at J, with 11 bases between. The CDR3 sequence is 14 residues long. CDR3 in amino acids: CASSLSSGANEQFF. CDR3 DNA sequence: TGCGCCAGCAGCTTGAGTTCGGGGGCCAATGAGCAGTTCTTC.

CDR3 amino acids: CASSYSVEGLPGSLHF. DNA of the CDR3: TGTGCCAGCAGTTACTCTGTCGAGGGGCTGCCGGGATCCCTCCACTTT. V and J are TRBV6-5 and TRBJ1-6, with a tentative D call TRBD1 (5 bases). Per germline, CDR1 MNHEY and CDR2 SVGAGI. V lost 0 bases and J 14 bases, leaving 20 bases between the germline ends. This CDR3 contains 16 residues.

The V call is TRBV4-2, the J call TRBJ2-2; weak D call: TRBD2 (6 bases). This CDR3 has 19 residues. Trimming shortened V by 1 base and J by 4 bases, and 22 bases separated the two germline ends. Germline-derived CDR1 and CDR2 are LGHNA and YNFKEQ. This CDR3 reads CASSQGTAATPGGTGELFF. In nucleotides, the CDR3 is TGTGCCAGCAGCCAAGGAACGGCAGCAACACCCGGGGGCACCGGGGAGCTGTTTTTT.

The chain links TRBV9 to TRBJ1-2; D might be TRBD1 (5 bases). This CDR3 is 16 amino acids long. Trimming shortened V by 0 bases and J by 2 bases, and 14 bases separated the two germline ends. The germline V gene has CDR1 SGDLS and CDR2 YYNGEE. The CDR3 reads CASSVVPGEGNYGYTF. In DNA form, the CDR3 reads TGTGCCAGCAGCGTAGTCCCCGGGGAGGGGAACTATGGCTACACCTTC.

Only a few counts were recorded for this clonotype. The chain joins TRBV2 to TRBJ1-1; D not resolved. The CDR3 consists of 17 residues. V lost 0 bases, J lost 0 bases, and 14 bases lay in between. Germline CDR1 is SNHLY and CDR2 is FYNNEI. CDR3 coding DNA: TGTGCCAGCAGTGAAGCAGGAAGATCCGGCCTGAACACTGAAGCTTTCTTT. Amino acids: CASSEAGRSGLNTEAFF.

The chain recombines TRBV21-1 with TRBJ2-7. TRBV21-1 is a pseudogene locus. The CDR3 contains 15 residues. The CDR3 loop reads CASSKEVGIPYEQYF. CDR3 DNA sequence: TGTGCCAGCAGCAAAGAAGTAGGGATCCCCTACGAGCAGTACTTC.

Comments on this clonotype: The junction differs from germline at one of its ends, possibly a read error. This chain's CDR3 is CARGRERETVF. The DNA of the CDR3 is TGTGCCCGAGGTCGTGAGCGGGAGACGGTCTTC. The chain combines TRBV28 with TRBJ2-7; 8 nucleotides line up with TRBD2. CDR3 length: 11 amino acids. In germline, CDR1 is MDHEN, CDR2 SYDVKM. Drawing the rest from reference TRBV28 and TRBJ2-7, the complete variable domain is DVKVTQSSRYLVKRTGEKVFLECVQDMDHENMFWYRQDPGLGLRLIYFSYDVKMKEKGDIPEGYSVSREKKERFSLILESASTNQTSMYLCARGRERETVFGPGTRLTVT.

In its sample, this clonotype was seen a few times. The chain links TRBV9 to TRBJ2-2, with 9 bases aligning to TRBD2. V dropped 3 bases and J dropped 5; count of bases not matched to a gene: 5. Germline CDR1 is SGDLS and CDR2 is YYNGEE. This CDR3 comprises 15 residues. DNA of the CDR3: TGTGCCAGCAGCGGTAGCGGGAGTAAAACCGGGGAGCTGTTTTTT. Translated: CASSGSGSKTGELFF. Drawing the rest from reference TRBV9 and TRBJ2-2, the complete variable domain is DSGVTQTPKHLITATGQRVTLRCSPRSGDLSVYWYQQSLDQGLQFLIQYYNGEERAKGNILERFSAQQFPDLHSELNLSSLELGDSALYFCASSGSGSKTGELFFGEGSRLTVL.